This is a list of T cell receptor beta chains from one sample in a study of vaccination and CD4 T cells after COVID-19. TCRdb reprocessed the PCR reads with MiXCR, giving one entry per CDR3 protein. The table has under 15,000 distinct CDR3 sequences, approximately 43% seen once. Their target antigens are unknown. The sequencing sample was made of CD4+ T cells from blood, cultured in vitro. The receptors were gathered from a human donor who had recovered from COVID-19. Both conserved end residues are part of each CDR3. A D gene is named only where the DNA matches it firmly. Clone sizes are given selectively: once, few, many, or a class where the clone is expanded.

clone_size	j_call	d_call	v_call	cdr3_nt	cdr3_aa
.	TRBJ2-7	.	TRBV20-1	TGCAGTGCTCACCCGCCGGGCGGGGAGCAGTACTTC	CSAHPPGGEQYF
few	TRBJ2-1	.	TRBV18	TGTGCCAGCTCACCACCGAGCCTGGGGGGCAATGAGCAGTTCTTC	CASSPPSLGGNEQFF
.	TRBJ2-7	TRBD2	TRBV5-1	TGCGCCAGCAGCTTTCTCCTAGCGGGAGACGGCGAGCAGTACTTC	CASSFLLAGDGEQYF
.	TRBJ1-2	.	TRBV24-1	TGTGCCACCAGTGATAGCCCCCCCGGGAACTCCATCTATGGCTACACCTTC	CATSDSPPGNSIYGYTF
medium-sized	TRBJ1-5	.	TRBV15	TGTGCCACCAGCAGAGGAAATCAGCCCCAGCATTTT	CATSRGNQPQHF
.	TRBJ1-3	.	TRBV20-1	TGCAGTGCGCGCACAGGGAGCGATTACTCTGGAAACACCATATATTTT	CSARTGSDYSGNTIYF
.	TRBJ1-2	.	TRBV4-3	TGCGCCAGCAGCCAAGATTCGAGTAGGGTAGATGGCTACACCTTC	CASSQDSSRVDGYTF
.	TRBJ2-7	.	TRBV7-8	TGTGCCAGCAGCACCTCTTCAGCGGACCACTCCTACGAGCAGTACTTC	CASSTSSADHSYEQYF
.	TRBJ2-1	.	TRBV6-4	TGTGCCAGCAGTAACAGTATATCCTCCTACAATGAGCAGTTCTTC	CASSNSISSYNEQFF
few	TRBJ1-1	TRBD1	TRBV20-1	TGCAGTGCTAGAGAGGACAGGTGGAGGAGAACTGAAGCTTTCTTT	CSAREDRWRRTEAFF
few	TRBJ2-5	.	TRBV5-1	TGCGCCAGCAGCTTGGATCTTGAGACCCAGTACTTC	CASSLDLETQYF
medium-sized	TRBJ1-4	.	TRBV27	TGTGCCAGCAGTTACCGGGGACCTAATGAAAAACTGTTTTTT	CASSYRGPNEKLFF
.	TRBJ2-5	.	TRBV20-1	TGCAGTGCTAGCCGGGACACACAAGAGACCCAGTACTTC	CSASRDTQETQYF
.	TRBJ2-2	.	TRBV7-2	TGTGCCAGCAGCGAGCTGATCGCTTTCACCGGGGAGCTGTTTTTT	CASSELIAFTGELFF
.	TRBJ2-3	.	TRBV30	TGTGCCTGGAGCAACAGAGGTTTGACAGATACGCAGTATTTT	CAWSNRGLTDTQYF
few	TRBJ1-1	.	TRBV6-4	TGTGCCAGCAGTCGAGGAGGGGAGGGGACTGAAGCTTTCTTT	CASSRGGEGTEAFF
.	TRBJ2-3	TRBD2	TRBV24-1	TGTGCCACCAGTCGTATAGCGGGGGGTTCCACAGATACGCAGTATTTT	CATSRIAGGSTDTQYF
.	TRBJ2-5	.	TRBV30	TGTGCCTGGAGTAGAAGTGACTTCCAAGAGACCCAGTACTTC	CAWSRSDFQETQYF
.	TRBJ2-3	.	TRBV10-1	TGCGCCAGCAGTGACCACAGACTACGCACAGATACGCAGTATTTT	CASSDHRLRTDTQYF
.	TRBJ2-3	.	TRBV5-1	TGCGCCAGCAGCTTGGCCGGCGCAGGGTTCTCAGATACGCAGTATTTT	CASSLAGAGFSDTQYF
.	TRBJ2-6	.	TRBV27	TGTGCCAGCAGACAGGGAACGAGGTCTGGGGCCAACGTCCTGACTTTC	CASRQGTRSGANVLTF
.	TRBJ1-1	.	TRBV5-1	TGCGCCAGCAGTTTGTATCCGACGGGGCAATGGGGAATGAACACTGAAGCTTTCTTT	CASSLYPTGQWGMNTEAFF
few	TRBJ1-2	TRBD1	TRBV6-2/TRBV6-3	TGTGCCAGCGATGACAGGGGTGTCTATGGCTACACCTTC	CASDDRGVYGYTF
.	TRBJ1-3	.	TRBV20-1	TGCAGTGCCTCCCGAGATGGAAACACCATATATTTT	CSASRDGNTIYF
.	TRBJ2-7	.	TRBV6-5	TGTGCCAGCAGTTATGACCTTGGACCGAGGCTTATCTCCTACGAGCAGTACTTC	CASSYDLGPRLISYEQYF
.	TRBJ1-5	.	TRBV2	TGTGCCAGCAGTGAAAGGGGGTTAACCCAGCATTTT	CASSERGLTQHF
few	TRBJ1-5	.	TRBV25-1	TGTGCCAGCAGTGAGGGGAATCAGCCCCAGCATTTT	CASSEGNQPQHF
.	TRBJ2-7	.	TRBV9	TGTGCCAGCAGCGTAGCCTCGGGATCCTACGAGCAGTACTTC	CASSVASGSYEQYF
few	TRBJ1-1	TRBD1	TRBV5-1	TGCGCCAGCAGCCCAGGGGGCAACTACGGGACTGAAGCTTTCTTT	CASSPGGNYGTEAFF
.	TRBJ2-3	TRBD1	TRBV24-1	TGTGCCACCAGTGATACCGGGACAGGCCCAACAGATACGCAGTATTTT	CATSDTGTGPTDTQYF
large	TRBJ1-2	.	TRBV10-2	TGCGCCAGCAGTGACAGGGGAGATGGCTACACCTTC	CASSDRGDGYTF
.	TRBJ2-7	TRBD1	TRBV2	TGTGCCAGCATTAGGGACAGGGCTAACTACGAGCAGTACTTC	CASIRDRANYEQYF
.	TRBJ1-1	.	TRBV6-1	TGTGCCAGCAGTGGCAGGAGCCACACTGAAGCTTTCTTT	CASSGRSHTEAFF
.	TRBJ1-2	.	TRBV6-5	TGTGCCAGCAGTTACGGTCGGGCCTCTAACTATGGCTACACCTTC	CASSYGRASNYGYTF
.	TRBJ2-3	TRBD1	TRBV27	TGTGCCAGCAGTACGCCGGGACAGGGGGAAGATACGCAGTATTTT	CASSTPGQGEDTQYF
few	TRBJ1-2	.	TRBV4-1	TGCGCCAGCAGCCAAGGACAGAACTATGGCTACACCTTC	CASSQGQNYGYTF
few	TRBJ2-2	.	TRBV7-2	TGTGCCAGCAGCTTAGCAGTCCCGTTGGGGGAGCTGTTTTTT	CASSLAVPLGELFF
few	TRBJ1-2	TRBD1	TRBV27	TGTGCCAGCAGTACCAGGGGGGGGGGTAACTATGGCTACACCTTC	CASSTRGGGNYGYTF
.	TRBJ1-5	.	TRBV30	TGTGCCTGGGCCGCCAAGGGGAATCAGCCCCAGCATTTT	CAWAAKGNQPQHF
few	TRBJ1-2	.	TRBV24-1	TGTGCCACCAGTGACGCCATAAACTATGGCTACACCTTC	CATSDAINYGYTF
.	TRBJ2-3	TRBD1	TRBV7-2	TGTGCCAGCAGCTTAAGGGTTACCGGACAGGGGTTAGAAGATACGCAGTATTTT	CASSLRVTGQGLEDTQYF
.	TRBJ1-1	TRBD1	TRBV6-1	TGTGCCAGCACTCTGGACAGGGCAATGAACACTGAAGCTTTCTTT	CASTLDRAMNTEAFF
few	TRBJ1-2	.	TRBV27	TGTGCCAGCTCATCTCCGGGGTTTTATGGCTACACCTTC	CASSSPGFYGYTF
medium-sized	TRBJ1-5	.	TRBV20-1	TGCAGTGCTAGAGGCCAAGGGGTCCGAGGCAATCAGCCCCAGCATTTT	CSARGQGVRGNQPQHF
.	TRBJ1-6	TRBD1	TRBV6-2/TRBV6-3	TGTGCCAGCAGTTACGGACAGGGGGCTTCACCCCTCCACTTT	CASSYGQGASPLHF
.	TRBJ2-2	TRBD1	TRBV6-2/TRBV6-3	TGTGCCAGCCGAAACAGGGGATTGAGGACCACCGGGGAGCTGTTTTTT	CASRNRGLRTTGELFF
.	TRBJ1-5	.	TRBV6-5	TGTGCCAGCAGTTACGTCGGACAGTACAATCAGCCCCAGCATTTT	CASSYVGQYNQPQHF
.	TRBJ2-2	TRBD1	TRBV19	TGTGCCAGTAGTGTCCAGGGGGCCGGCACCGGGGAGCTGTTTTTT	CASSVQGAGTGELFF
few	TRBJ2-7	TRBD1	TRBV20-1	TGCAGTGCGATCGGGACAGGACTTGTTGAGCAGTACTTC	CSAIGTGLVEQYF
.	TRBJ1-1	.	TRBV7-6	TGTGCCAGCAGCTTAGGAGGGGTGACTGAAGCTTTCTTT	CASSLGGVTEAFF
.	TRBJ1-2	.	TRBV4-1	TGCGCCAGCAGCCAGAACTCCGGGACGGTCCAATATGGCTACACCTTC	CASSQNSGTVQYGYTF
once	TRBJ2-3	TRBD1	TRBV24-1	TGTGCCACCAGTGATACGACAGGGATGGGCACAGATACGCAGTATTTT	CATSDTTGMGTDTQYF
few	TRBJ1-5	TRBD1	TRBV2	TGTGCCAGCATCGCTACAGGGGGAAAGCCCCAGCATTTT	CASIATGGKPQHF
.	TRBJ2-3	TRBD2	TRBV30	TGTGCCCACCTTCTAGCGGGAAGGAATACGCAGTATTTT	CAHLLAGRNTQYF